This T cell receptor (beta chain) was captured by sequencing in a study of tumor and adjacent non-tumor tissue in lung cancer. Study-wide context: The patients, 10 or so men and 5 women, were roughly 30 to 76 with stage I to III disease. Each sample yielded millions of productive TCRbeta reads on average.

Comment on this clonotype: Its matching antigen is unknown.

Three rounds of nested PCR, following a modified ARM-PCR protocol, produced the TCRbeta library. From the multiplex PCR reads, TCRdb called clonotypes with MiXCR, one entry per CDR3 protein. The repertoire consists of fewer than 85,000 distinct CDR3 sequences, with around 73% occurring once and the leading ten covering roughly 28%. The template was RNA from unsorted bulk tissue. Donors were chemotherapy-naive, newly diagnosed lung cancer surgical patients in China, August–late 2014. Study-wide results and caveats: In normal lung, the top 100 clones were significantly more dominant than in tumor.

The V gene's germline CDR1 is MNHNS and CDR2 SASEGT. V dropped 11 bases and J dropped 2 bases, with 23 bases sitting between them. The CDR3 has 16 amino acids. The rearrangement joins TRBV6-1 to TRBJ2-3; the D gene is possibly TRBD2 (5 bases). Sequenced material: lung tumor tissue. The TCR originated in a man aged 60 to 69 with non-small cell lung cancer. CDR3 bases: TGTGCCGGGAGCCAGACGATTTGGCCTCCCACAGATACGCAGTATTTT. It codes for CAGSQTIWPPTDTQYF.